A single sample is the source of the 16 T cell receptor beta chains below, sequenced in a study of CD8 T cells in ankylosing spondylitis. TCRdb recomputed calls from the 5' RACE reads with MiXCR, one row per CDR3 protein. Among a few hundred thousand distinct CDR3 sequences listed, about 20% were seen once. The material sequenced was blood, either unsorted or a sorted T cell fraction (not recorded which). The receptors here all came from a male donor with ankylosing spondylitis or in good health (not recorded which).

CDR3 sequence: CASSEIMGLAHDEQFF. DNA of the CDR3: TGTGCCAGCAGTGAAATAATGGGACTAGCCCACGATGAGCAGTTCTTC. J is TRBJ2-1 and V is TRBV25-1; 9 bases line up with TRBD2. V lost 2 bases, J lost 8 bases, and 10 bases stayed unmatched. Germline assignment: CDR1 MGHDK and CDR2 SYGVNS. The CDR3 extends over 16 amino acids.

This clonotype has a handful of counts. The gene calls are TRBV5-6 and TRBJ2-3; TRBD2 is a possible D gene (5 bases). The germline V gene encodes CDR1 SGHDT and CDR2 YYEEEE. This CDR3 contains 14 residues. Trimming shortened V by 3 bases and J by 6 bases, and 14 bases separated the two germline ends. The chain's CDR3 is CASSSGLFEDTQYF. DNA for the CDR3: TGTGCCAGCAGCTCAGGACTTTTTGAGGATACGCAGTATTTT.

This clonotype was recorded a few times. The chain combines TRBV4-1 with TRBJ2-7; 10 nucleotides align to TRBD2. This CDR3 has 16 residues. With 1 base clipped from V and 0 bases from J, the junction kept 3 bases outside the gene matches. Germline V gene sequence: CDR1 MGHRA, CDR2 YSYEKL. The CDR3 loop reads CASSQASGSVSYEQYF. CDR3 in DNA: TGCGCCAGCAGCCAAGCTAGCGGGAGTGTCTCCTACGAGCAGTACTTC.

In its sample, this clonotype was seen a few times. The V call is TRBV6-1, the J call TRBJ2-5; 10 nucleotides agree with TRBD1. Germline lookup yields CDR1 MNHNS and CDR2 SASEGT. The CDR3 has 15 residues. With 5 bases clipped from V and 4 bases from J, the junction kept 7 bases outside the gene matches. The DNA of the CDR3 is TGTGCCAGCAGTCCCCAGGACAGGGGGAGAGAGACCCAGTACTTC. Protein: CASSPQDRGRETQYF.

Many counts were recorded for this clonotype. DNA for the CDR3: TGTGCCAGCAGCCAAGATAGCGGGAGTGCGTACAATGAGCAGTTCTTC. This sequence encodes CASSQDSGSAYNEQFF. The chain is built from TRBV4-2 and TRBJ2-1; TRBD2 agrees at 9 bases. Germline CDR1 reads LGHNA; CDR2 reads YNFKEQ. There are 16 residues in the CDR3. J gave up 4 bases and V 0 bases, and 4 bases lay outside the gene matches.

This clonotype was seen a handful of times. The rearrangement joins TRBV25-1 to TRBJ2-5; TRBD1 is a possible D gene (6 bases). The CDR3 has 14 amino acids. With 1 base removed from V and 5 bases from J, the gap between germline ends came to 11 bases. Germline values: CDR1 MGHDK, CDR2 SYGVNS. CDR3 protein: CASSEWAQGETQYF. The CDR3 DNA is TGTGCCAGCAGTGAATGGGCGCAGGGGGAGACCCAGTACTTC. Looking up the rest from reference TRBV25-1 and TRBJ2-5 gives the full variable domain: EADIYQTPRYLVIGTGKKITLECSQTMGHDKMYWYQQDPGMELHLIHYSYGVNSTEKGDLSSESTVSRIRTEHFPLTLESARPSHTSQYLCASSEWAQGETQYFGPGTRLLVL.

The chain links TRBV29-1 to TRBJ2-1; TRBD2 agrees at 8 bases. The CDR3 has 14 residues. J was trimmed by 3 bases and V by 1 base; bases with no gene match: 2. CDR1 SQVTM and CDR2 ANQGSEA come from the germline V gene. The CDR3 sequence: CSVEGTSGYNEQFF. For the CDR3, the DNA is TGCAGCGTTGAAGGCACTAGCGGCTACAATGAGCAGTTCTTC.

V gene TRBV27 combines with J gene TRBJ2-3, with D tentatively TRBD2 (7 bases). Between the trimmed V and J ends, which lost 8 bases and 6 bases, there was a span of 15 bases. Germline loops: CDR1 MNHEY, CDR2 SMNVEV (reference sequence). The CDR3 consists of 13 residues. CDR3 residues: CASGGGAVDTQYF. CDR3 coding DNA: TGTGCCAGCGGTGGGGGGGCTGTCGATACGCAGTATTTT.

This clonotype occurred a few times. V usage is TRBV11-2 and J usage is TRBJ2-7, with 7 bases matching TRBD2. The CDR3 length is 15 residues. Unmatched junction bases numbered 9, after V lost 5 bases and J lost 2 bases. In germline, CDR1 is SGHAT, CDR2 FQNNGV. CDR3 region: CASSPREGSPYEQYF. In nucleotides, the CDR3 is TGTGCCAGCAGCCCTAGGGAGGGGTCCCCCTACGAGCAGTACTTC.

The rearrangement joins TRBV29-1 to TRBJ2-1, with 9 bases aligning to TRBD2. V was pared by 4 bases and J by 8 bases, with 12 bases of the junction left unmatched. Germline assignment: CDR1 SQVTM and CDR2 ANQGSEA. The CDR3 has 15 amino acids. The CDR3 nucleotides read TGCAGCGTTGCTAGCGGGACGACCTTCGACGATGAGCAGTTCTTC. It codes for CSVASGTTFDDEQFF.

This clonotype appeared a few times. The rearrangement joins TRBV7-6 to TRBJ2-7; 12 nucleotides align to TRBD2. Losses at the gene ends were 1 base for V and 3 bases for J; bases not matched to a gene: 4. Germline CDR1 is SGHVS and CDR2 is FNYEAQ. This CDR3 is 16 amino acids long. CDR3 region: CASSLVRTSGIYEQYF. The CDR3, as DNA: TGTGCCAGCAGCTTAGTCCGGACTAGCGGGATCTACGAGCAGTACTTC.

This clonotype was detected a few times. The V call is TRBV20-1, the J call TRBJ2-1, with D possibly matching TRBD2 (6 bases). V was clipped by 0 bases and J by 2 bases, with 11 bases between them. This CDR3 comprises 15 residues. The V gene's germline CDR1 is DFQATT and CDR2 SNEGSKA (reference sequence). The CDR3 DNA follows: TGCAGTGCTAGAGATCGGACTATTCCCTACAATGAGCAGTTCTTC. Residues: CSARDRTIPYNEQFF.

V is TRBV2 and J is TRBJ2-7; maybe TRBD1 (6 bases). Between the trimmed V and J ends, which lost 4 bases and 6 bases, there was a span of 13 bases. Germline V lookup: CDR1 SNHLY, CDR2 FYNNEI. CDR3 size: 13 residues. The CDR3 DNA reads TGTGCCAGCAGTGCGGACAGATCCGGCGAGCAGTACTTC. Protein sequence: CASSADRSGEQYF. Using reference TRBV2 and TRBJ2-7 for the parts outside the CDR3, the full variable domain is EPEVTQTPSHQVTQMGQEVILRCVPISNHLYFYWYRQILGQKVEFLVSFYNNEISEKSEIFDDQFSVERPDGSNFTLKIRSTKLEDSAMYFCASSADRSGEQYFGPGTRLTVT.

There are many counts of this clonotype. The rearrangement uses TRBV10-2 and TRBJ2-7; the match to TRBD1 covers 8 bases. CDR3 length: 13 residues. Germline lookup yields CDR1 WSHSY and CDR2 SAAADI. The V and J ends lost 6 bases and 5 bases, in that order; junction bases with no gene match: 6. CDR3 sequence: CASRGTGGHEQYF. CDR3 sequence (DNA): TGCGCCAGCAGGGGGACAGGAGGCCACGAGCAGTACTTC.

The rearrangement joins TRBV4-3 to TRBJ2-7, with TRBD1 matching over 9 bases. The CDR3 length is 16 residues. CDR1 LGHNA and CDR2 YSLEER come from the germline V gene. With V trimmed by 0 bases and J by 2 bases, 5 bases remained unmatched. CDR3 sequence (DNA): TGCGCCAGCAGCCAAGAGGGTGGACAGGGGCCCTACGAGCAGTACTTC. This codes for CASSQEGGQGPYEQYF.

This clonotype was picked up many times. This chain connects TRBV7-9 to TRBJ2-3; 8 nucleotides align to TRBD2. Germline CDR1 and CDR2: SEHNR and FQNEAQ (reference sequence). The CDR3 has 17 amino acids. Trimming removed 0 bases from V and 3 bases from J; junction bases left unmatched: 8. The CDR3 DNA is TGTGCCAGCAGCTTAGCGGTAATAGCGGGATTTACAGATACGCAGTATTTT. Translated, it gives CASSLAVIAGFTDTQYF.